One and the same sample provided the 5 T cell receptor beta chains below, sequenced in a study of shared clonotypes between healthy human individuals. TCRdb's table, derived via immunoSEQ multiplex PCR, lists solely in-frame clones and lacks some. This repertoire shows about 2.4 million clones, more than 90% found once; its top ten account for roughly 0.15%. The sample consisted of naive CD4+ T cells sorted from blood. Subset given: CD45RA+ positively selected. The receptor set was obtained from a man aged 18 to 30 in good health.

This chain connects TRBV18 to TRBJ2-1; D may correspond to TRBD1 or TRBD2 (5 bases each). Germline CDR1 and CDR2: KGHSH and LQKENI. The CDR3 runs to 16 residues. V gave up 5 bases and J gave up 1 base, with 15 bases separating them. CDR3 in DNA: TGTGCCAGCTCAACGAAGGGGACCCATTCCTACAATGAGCAGTTCTTC. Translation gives CASSTKGTHSYNEQFF.

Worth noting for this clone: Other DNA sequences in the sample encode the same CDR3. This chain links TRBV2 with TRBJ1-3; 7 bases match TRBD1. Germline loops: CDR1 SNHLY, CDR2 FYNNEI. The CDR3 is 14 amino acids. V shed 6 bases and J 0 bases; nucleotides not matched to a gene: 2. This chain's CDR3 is CASSRGISGNTIYF. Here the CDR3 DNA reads TGTGCCAGCAGCAGGGGGATCTCTGGAAACACCATATATTTT.

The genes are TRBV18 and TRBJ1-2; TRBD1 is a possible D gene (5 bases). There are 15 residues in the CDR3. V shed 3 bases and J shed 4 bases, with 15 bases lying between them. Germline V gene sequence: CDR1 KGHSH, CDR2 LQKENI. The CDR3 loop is CASSPLPGVGYGYTF. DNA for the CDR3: TGTGCCAGCTCACCCCTCCCGGGGGTGGGCTATGGCTACACCTTC.

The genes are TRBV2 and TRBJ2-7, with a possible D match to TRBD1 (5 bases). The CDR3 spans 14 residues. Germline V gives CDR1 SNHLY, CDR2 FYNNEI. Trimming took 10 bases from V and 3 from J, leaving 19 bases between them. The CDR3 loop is CATVSWGLGYEQYF. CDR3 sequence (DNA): TGTGCCACCGTGTCATGGGGCTTAGGCTACGAGCAGTACTTC.

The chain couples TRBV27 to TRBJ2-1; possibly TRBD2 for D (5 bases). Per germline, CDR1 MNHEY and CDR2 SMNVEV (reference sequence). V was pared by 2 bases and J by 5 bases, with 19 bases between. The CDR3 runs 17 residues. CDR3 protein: CASSLIARLALDNEQFF. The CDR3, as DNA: TGTGCCAGCAGTTTAATTGCCAGGCTAGCTCTCGACAATGAGCAGTTCTTC.